One sample yielded the 26 T cell receptor beta chains listed below, sequenced in a study of T cells in Graves' hyperthyroidism and ophthalmopathy. RNA transcripts yielded amplified TCR beta CDR3 regions. The HTBI set primed first-round TCR CDR3 RT-PCR. TCRdb passed the multiplex PCR reads through MiXCR, listing each CDR3 protein once. The table shows 560,000 or so distinct CDR3 sequences, with nearly 20% occurring only once. Sequenced input: blood. The receptors here all came from a middle-aged man with Graves' ophthalmopathy.

In this sample, this clonotype turned up many times. The V call is TRBV5-1, the J call TRBJ2-1; 8 bases map to TRBD1. The V and J ends lost 1 base and 5 bases, in that order; junction bases with no gene match: 5. The CDR3 runs to 15 residues. Germline lookup yields CDR1 SGHRS and CDR2 YFSETQ. The CDR3 DNA sequence: TGCGCCAGCAGCTTGACGCCAGGGGGCCACAATGAGCAGTTCTTC. This encodes CASSLTPGGHNEQFF.

V gene TRBV2 combines with J gene TRBJ1-4; D is ambiguous. Germline V gene lookup returns CDR1 SNHLY and CDR2 FYNNEI. The CDR3 sequence is 13 residues long. The germline V and J ends were trimmed by 5 bases and 7 bases, with 11 bases remaining between them. CDR3 region: CASSLKFREKLFF. As DNA, the CDR3 is TGTGCCAGCAGTTTGAAGTTTCGTGAAAAACTGTTTTTT.

This clonotype was recorded at least ten times. The chain recombines TRBV11-2 with TRBJ1-2, with TRBD1 matching 7 bases. CDR1 is SGHAT, CDR2 FQNNGV, per germline. Trimming removed 5 bases from V and 8 bases from J; junction bases left unmatched: 14. This CDR3 comprises 15 residues. The CDR3 DNA is TGTGCCAGCAGCCCGGGACAGTTCCTCCTTAACGGCTACACCTTC. Its translation is CASSPGQFLLNGYTF.

The chain recombines TRBV12-3 or TRBV12-4 with TRBJ1-5; TRBD1 might be the D (5 bases). The CDR3 runs to 13 residues. Trimming removed 5 bases from V and 5 bases from J, with 10 bases in between. The CDR3 bases are TGTGCCAGCAGTGCTTGGGGGGATCAGCCCCAGCATTTT. It codes for CASSAWGDQPQHF.

This clonotype came up many times. This chain joins TRBV27 and TRBJ1-1; no definite D call. V was cut by 2 bases and J by 0 bases, with 7 bases left in between. The CDR3 is made up of 14 amino acids. Germline V gene lookup returns CDR1 MNHEY and CDR2 SMNVEV (reference sequence). The CDR3 loop is CASSLGNLNTEAFF. CDR3 nucleotides: TGTGCCAGCAGTTTAGGGAACCTGAACACTGAAGCTTTCTTT.

The rearrangement links TRBV28 to TRBJ2-7, with 7 nucleotides matching TRBD2. Trimming cost V 6 bases and J 2 bases; bases outside gene matches: 4. The CDR3 is made up of 13 amino acids. CDR1 and CDR2 (germline): MDHEN, SYDVKM. The CDR3 protein is CASSGGSPYEQYF. CDR3 DNA sequence: TGTGCCAGCAGCGGGGGGAGCCCCTACGAGCAGTACTTC.

This clonotype was observed a handful of times. This chain uses TRBV6-1 with TRBJ1-4; 9 bases match TRBD1. This CDR3 is 16 amino acids long. CDR1 is MNHNS, CDR2 SASEGT, per germline. V trimming: 1 base; J trimming: 8 bases; junction bases outside the gene matches: 8. The CDR3 bases are TGTGCCAGCAGTGAAGAAGAGGGACAGGGTCGCGAAAAACTGTTTTTT. Encoded protein: CASSEEEGQGREKLFF.

The rearrangement links TRBV20-1 to TRBJ1-3; D is perhaps TRBD1 (6 bases). V gave up 3 bases and J gave up 4 bases, with 16 bases separating them. This CDR3 is 15 amino acids long. Germline loops: CDR1 DFQATT, CDR2 SNEGSKA (reference sequence). CDR3: CSASTTGFEGNTIYF. In DNA, the CDR3 is TGCAGTGCTAGCACGACAGGCTTCGAGGGAAACACCATATATTTT.

The chain combines TRBV14 with TRBJ2-3; D gene ambiguous. Trimming removed 0 bases from V and 6 bases from J, with 10 bases in between. The length of the CDR3 is 14 residues. The germline gives CDR1 SGHDN, CDR2 FVKESK. The CDR3 DNA is TGTGCCAGCAGCCAAGATCGGATGGTGGATACGCAGTATTTT. This gives the protein CASSQDRMVDTQYF. The variable domain in full, completed from reference TRBV14 and TRBJ2-3, reads EAGVTQFPSHSVIEKGQTVTLRCDPISGHDNLYWYRRVMGKEIKFLLHFVKESKQDESGMPNNRFLAERTGGTYSTLKVQPAELEDSGVYFCASSQDRMVDTQYFGPGTRLTVL.

This clonotype has ten or more counts. The V gene is TRBV18, the J gene TRBJ2-7, with D possibly being TRBD2 (5 bases). V was clipped by 3 bases and J by 7 bases, with 22 bases between them. This CDR3 spans 16 amino acids. Germline CDR1 reads KGHSH; CDR2 reads LQKENI. This chain's CDR3 is CASSPQTGIYLMEQYF. The CDR3, as DNA: TGTGCCAGCTCACCTCAAACCGGGATATACCTCATGGAGCAGTACTTC.

This clonotype has ten or more counts. The J gene is TRBJ2-5, the V gene TRBV3-1; 8 positions agree with TRBD2. Germline CDR1 LGHDT, CDR2 YNNKEL (reference sequence). The CDR3 sequence is 15 residues long. V gave up 1 base and J gave up 2 bases; unmatched junction bases: 3. CDR3 sequence: CASSQAASGQETQYF. The CDR3 DNA follows: TGTGCCAGCAGCCAAGCGGCTAGCGGGCAAGAGACCCAGTACTTC.

As to this clonotype: Since a much larger clone is just one base distant, this may be a read error. The V gene is TRBV7-2, the J gene TRBJ2-7; TRBD1 is a possible D gene (6 bases). Trimming took 4 bases from V and 6 from J, leaving 19 bases between them. The CDR3 length is 15 residues. The V gene's germline CDR1 is SGHTA and CDR2 FQGNSA. In DNA form, the CDR3 reads TGTGCCAGCAGCTGGGAAGCTCAGGGACACGGCGAGCAGTACTTC. It encodes CASSWEAQGHGEQYF.

The V and J genes are TRBV4-1 and TRBJ2-2; 8 nucleotides line up with TRBD1. The V gene's germline CDR1 is MGHRA and CDR2 YSYEKL. V shed 0 bases, J shed 0 bases, and the junction held 3 bases outside the gene matches. The CDR3 covers 17 residues. The CDR3 region is CASSQDSQGANTGELFF. The CDR3 DNA follows: TGCGCCAGCAGCCAAGACTCACAGGGGGCGAACACCGGGGAGCTGTTTTTT.

V gene TRBV5-6 combines with J gene TRBJ2-1, with D hard to call. Germline assignment: CDR1 SGHDT and CDR2 YYEEEE. The CDR3 has 16 amino acids. V was trimmed by 4 bases and J by 0 bases, leaving 14 bases between them. The chain's CDR3 is CASSPVWRRSYNEQFF. In DNA form, the CDR3 reads TGTGCCAGCAGCCCCGTGTGGCGGCGCTCCTACAATGAGCAGTTCTTC. Based on the CDR3 plus reference TRBV5-6 and TRBJ2-1, the full variable domain is DAGVTQSPTHLIKTRGQQVTLRCSPKSGHDTVSWYQQALGQGPQFIFQYYEEEERQRGNFPDRFSGHQFPNYSSELNVNALLLGDSALYLCASSPVWRRSYNEQFFGPGTRLTVL.

This clonotype has a handful of counts. The chain has TRBV2 and TRBJ1-5; D is uncertain. V lost 4 bases and J lost 2, with 9 bases in between. Germline V gives CDR1 SNHLY, CDR2 FYNNEI. The CDR3 loop spans 14 amino acids. CDR3 DNA sequence: TGTGCCAGCAGTGGGGTTGAAGGCAATCAGCCCCAGCATTTT. Protein product: CASSGVEGNQPQHF.

This chain links TRBV20-1 with TRBJ2-5, with TRBD2 matching 15 bases. CDR1 DFQATT and CDR2 SNEGSKA come from the germline V gene (reference sequence). V dropped 5 bases and J dropped 1; count of bases not matched to a gene: 2. There are 15 residues in the CDR3. The DNA of the CDR3 is TGCAGTGCTCGGACTAGCGGGAGGGCCCAAGAGACCCAGTACTTC. Translated: CSARTSGRAQETQYF.

This clonotype appeared a few times. The rearrangement links TRBV6-2 or TRBV6-3 to TRBJ1-5, with a possible D match to TRBD1 (5 bases). CDR1 and CDR2 from the germline V gene are MNHEY and SVGEGT. This CDR3 spans 14 amino acids. Trimming pared 10 bases from V and 1 base from J, leaving 14 bases between. CDR3 coding DNA: TGTGCCATCGGGAGGGGATTCAGCAATCAGCCCCAGCATTTT. It specifies CAIGRGFSNQPQHF.

CDR3 coding DNA: TGTGCCAGCAGAGGTTCGACAGGGAGTATCGCTGAAGCTTTCTTT. This encodes CASRGSTGSIAEAFF. V usage is TRBV5-5 and J usage is TRBJ1-1; TRBD1 aligns across 7 bases. Germline lookup yields CDR1 SGHKS and CDR2 YYEKEE (reference sequence). Trimming removed 5 bases from V and 6 bases from J; junction bases left unmatched: 13. The CDR3 runs 15 residues.

A remark on this clonotype: The conserved closing phenylalanine or tryptophan is absent in this CDR3, likely reflecting a read error. The rearrangement links TRBV20-1 to TRBJ2-1, with a tentative D call TRBD2 (7 bases). The CDR3 is 15 residues long. Germline-derived CDR1 and CDR2 are DFQATT and SNEGSKA (reference sequence). Trimming removed 1 base from V and 4 bases from J, with 14 bases in between. CDR3 bases: TGCAGTGCTAGAGGGGAGGGGGGGGATTACAATGAGCAGTTCTCC. Translation: CSARGEGGDYNEQFS.

This clonotype appeared once. An end of the junction does not agree with germline; a read error may underlie this. For the CDR3, the DNA is TGTGCTAGCAGCCAGCAGCCCAGGATAGCAGATACGCAGTATTTT. Its translation is CASSQQPRIADTQYF. The gene calls are TRBV7-7 and TRBJ2-3; D remains unclear. This CDR3 contains 15 residues. The germline V gene has CDR1 SSHAT and CDR2 FNYEAQ (reference sequence). Full variable domain (rest looked up from reference TRBV7-7 and TRBJ2-3): GAGVSQSPRYKVTKRGQDVTLRCDPISSHATLYWYQQALGQGPEFLTYFNYEAQPDKSGLPSDRFSAERPEGSISTLTIQRTEQRDSAMYRCASSQQPRIADTQYFGPGTRLTVL.

The V gene is TRBV20-1, the J gene TRBJ2-7, with 7 positions matching TRBD1. CDR3 size: 14 residues. Germline loops: CDR1 DFQATT, CDR2 SNEGSKA (reference sequence). V trimming: 0 bases; J trimming: 3 bases; junction bases outside the gene matches: 5. The CDR3 bases are TGCAGTGCTAGAGAGGGACAGAGGGTCTACGAGCAGTACTTC. This encodes CSAREGQRVYEQYF.

The chain employs TRBV20-1 and TRBJ1-5, with a tentative D call TRBD1 (5 bases). The V end was cut by 6 bases, the J end by 0 bases, with 18 bases between. CDR1 is DFQATT and CDR2 is SNEGSKA in the germline V gene (reference sequence). The CDR3 is 16 residues long. The CDR3 reads CSATGGGEDSNQPQHF. The CDR3 nucleotides read TGCAGTGCAACGGGTGGGGGAGAGGATAGCAATCAGCCCCAGCATTTT.

The chain links TRBV11-2 to TRBJ2-2; TRBD2 matches at 13 bases. The CDR3 loop spans 15 amino acids. Germline V gene sequence: CDR1 SGHAT, CDR2 FQNNGV. V trimming: 5 bases; J trimming: 6 bases; junction bases outside the gene matches: 3. This CDR3 is CASSRTSGSSGELFF. The CDR3 coding sequence is TGTGCCAGCAGCCGGACTAGCGGGAGCTCCGGGGAGCTGTTTTTT. The full variable domain, its missing parts supplied by reference TRBV11-2 and TRBJ2-2, is EAGVAQSPRYKIIEKRQSVAFWCNPISGHATLYWYQQILGQGPKLLIQFQNNGVVDDSQLPKDRFSAERLKGVDSTLKIQPAKLEDSAVYLCASSRTSGSSGELFFGEGSRLTVL.

The chain couples TRBV11-2 to TRBJ2-1, with 13 bases that match TRBD2. The germline V gene encodes CDR1 SGHAT and CDR2 FQNNGV. This CDR3 spans 19 amino acids. V lost 8 bases and J lost 5; bases outside the gene matches: 18. The CDR3 DNA reads TGTGCCAGCGGATACCCCCCTACCGGGACTAGCGGGATCCACAATGAGCAGTTCTTC. Translating gives CASGYPPTGTSGIHNEQFF.

This sequence joins TRBV3-1 and TRBJ1-6; D gene unclear. The ends were cut back, 3 bases at V and 7 bases at J, with 13 bases in the middle. The CDR3 has 15 residues. Germline loops: CDR1 LGHDT, CDR2 YNNKEL (reference sequence). The CDR3 is CASSQGAAQNSPLHF. For the CDR3, the DNA is TGTGCCAGCAGCCAGGGCGCCGCTCAAAATTCACCCCTCCACTTT.

This clonotype showed up just a few times. The J gene is TRBJ1-5, the V gene TRBV7-8; the D gene is possibly TRBD1 (5 bases). Trimming stripped 5 bases from V and 0 bases from J, with 17 bases between. The CDR3 loop spans 17 amino acids. In germline, CDR1 is SGHVS, CDR2 FQNEAQ. CDR3 bases: TGTGCCAGCAGCCCCCCTGGGGGTTGGGTTAGCAATCAGCCCCAGCATTTT. This codes for CASSPPGGWVSNQPQHF. The complete variable domain, with remaining parts taken from reference TRBV7-8 and TRBJ1-5, reads GAGVSQSPRYKVAKRGQDVALRCDPISGHVSLFWYQQALGQGPEFLTYFQNEAQLDKSGLPSDRFFAERPEGSVSTLKIQRTQQEDSAVYLCASSPPGGWVSNQPQHFGDGTRLSIL.